This T cell receptor (beta chain) was recovered during a study of T cell changes during pregnancy in multiple sclerosis. There are 15 residues in the CDR3. V lost 4 bases and J lost 9; bases outside the gene matches: 7. CDR1 is SGHRS, CDR2 YFSETQ, per germline. Sequencing was performed with immunoSEQ multiplex PCR; in TCRdb, only in-frame clones are kept and a portion is missing. The sample shows about 74,000 clones, approximately 90% of them seen only once. The chain uses TRBV5-1 and TRBJ2-1; 13 bases are shared with TRBD2. Sequences were derived from peripheral blood, sampled before pregnancy. This receptor was identified in a female donor with multiple sclerosis, enrolled in a pregnancy study. The CDR3 sequence: CASSITSGGAGEQFF. Written as DNA, the CDR3 is TGCGCCAGCAGCATCACTAGCGGGGGGGCCGGTGAGCAGTTCTTC.